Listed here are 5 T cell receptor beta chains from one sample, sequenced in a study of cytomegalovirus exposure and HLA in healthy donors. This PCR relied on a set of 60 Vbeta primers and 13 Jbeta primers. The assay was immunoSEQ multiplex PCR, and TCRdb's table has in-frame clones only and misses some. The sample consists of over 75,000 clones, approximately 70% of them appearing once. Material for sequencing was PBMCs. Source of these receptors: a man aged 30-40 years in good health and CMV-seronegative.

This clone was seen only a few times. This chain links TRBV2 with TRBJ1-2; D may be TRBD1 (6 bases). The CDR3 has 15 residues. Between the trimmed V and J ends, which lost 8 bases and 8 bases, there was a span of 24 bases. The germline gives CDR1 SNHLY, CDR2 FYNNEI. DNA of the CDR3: TGTGCCAGCGTCCCCGGGGGGCGCAGTCTAGGGGGCTACACCTTC. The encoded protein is CASVPGGRSLGGYTF.

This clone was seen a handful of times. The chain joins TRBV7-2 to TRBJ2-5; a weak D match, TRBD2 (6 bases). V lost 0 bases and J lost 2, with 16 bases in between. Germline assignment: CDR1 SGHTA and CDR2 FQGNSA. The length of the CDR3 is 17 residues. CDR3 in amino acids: CASSLAGTAGEQETQYF. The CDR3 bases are TGTGCCAGCAGCTTAGCAGGGACTGCCGGGGAACAAGAGACCCAGTACTTC.

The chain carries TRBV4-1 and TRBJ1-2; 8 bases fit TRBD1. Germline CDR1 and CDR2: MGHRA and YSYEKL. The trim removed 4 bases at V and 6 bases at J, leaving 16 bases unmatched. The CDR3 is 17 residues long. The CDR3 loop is CASSLRTGKLLEDGYTF. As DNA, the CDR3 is TGCGCCAGCAGCCTGCGGACAGGGAAGCTTTTAGAGGATGGCTACACCTTC.

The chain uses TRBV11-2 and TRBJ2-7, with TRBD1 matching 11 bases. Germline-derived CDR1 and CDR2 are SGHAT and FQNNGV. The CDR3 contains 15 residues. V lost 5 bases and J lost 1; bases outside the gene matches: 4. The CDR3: CASSRGTGGSYEQYF. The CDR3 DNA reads TGTGCCAGCAGCCGCGGGACAGGGGGTTCCTACGAGCAGTACTTC. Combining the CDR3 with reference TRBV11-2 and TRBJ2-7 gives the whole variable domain EAGVAQSPRYKIIEKRQSVAFWCNPISGHATLYWYQQILGQGPKLLIQFQNNGVVDDSQLPKDRFSAERLKGVDSTLKIQPAKLEDSAVYLCASSRGTGGSYEQYFGPGTRLTVT.

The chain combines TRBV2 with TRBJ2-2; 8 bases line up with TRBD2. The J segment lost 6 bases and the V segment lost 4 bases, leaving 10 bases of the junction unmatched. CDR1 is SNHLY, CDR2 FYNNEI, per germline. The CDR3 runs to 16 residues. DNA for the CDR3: TGTGCCAGCAGTGTGAGAATTCGCGGGGGGTCCGGGGAGCTGTTTTTT. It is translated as CASSVRIRGGSGELFF.